The present entry profiles one TCR beta chain with its context. This sample was included in a study of blood T cell repertoires in COVID-19. Study summary: T cells, B-cell-depleted T cells, or PBMCs provided the cDNA or gDNA that served as material.

The protocol was immunoSEQ multiplex PCR, while the TCRdb copy is restricted to in-frame clones and leaves out a portion. The table lists about 14,000 clones, 75% to 90% of them singletons. This TCR came from a man in his fifties or sixties with active COVID-19. Sequencing input: peripheral blood.

CDR3 amino acids: CASSSDRNYAVNTIYF. CDR3 nucleotides: TGTGCCAGCAGCTCGGACAGGAACTATGCGGTAAACACCATATATTTT. This chain joins TRBV7-9 and TRBJ1-3, with 7 bases fitting TRBD1. From germline, CDR1 is SEHNR and CDR2 FQNEAQ (reference sequence). After removal of 4 bases from V and 6 bases from J, the junction contained 12 bases not matched to a gene. This CDR3 is 16 amino acids long.